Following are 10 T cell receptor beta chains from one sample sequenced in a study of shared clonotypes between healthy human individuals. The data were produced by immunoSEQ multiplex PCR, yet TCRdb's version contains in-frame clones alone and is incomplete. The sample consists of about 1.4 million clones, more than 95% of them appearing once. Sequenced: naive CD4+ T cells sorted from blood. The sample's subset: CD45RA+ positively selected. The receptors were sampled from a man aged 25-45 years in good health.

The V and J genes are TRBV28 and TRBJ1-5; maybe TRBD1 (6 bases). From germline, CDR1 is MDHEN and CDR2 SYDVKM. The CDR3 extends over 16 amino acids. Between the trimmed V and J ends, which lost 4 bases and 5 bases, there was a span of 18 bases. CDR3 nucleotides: TGTGCCAGCAGTTCTGGGGGCGGCCAGGGCCATCAGCCCCAGCATTTT. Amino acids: CASSSGGGQGHQPQHF.

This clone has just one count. In DNA form, the CDR3 reads TGTGCTAGTGGTTTGGTACGCAGGGGGCAGGGCTATGGCTACACCTTC. This sequence encodes CASGLVRRGQGYGYTF. This chain uses TRBV12-5 with TRBJ1-2; TRBD1 matches 8 bases. CDR3 length equals 16 residues. The germline V gene encodes CDR1 LGHNT and CDR2 FRNRAP. Trimming took 0 bases from V and 4 from J; bases not matched to a gene: 7.

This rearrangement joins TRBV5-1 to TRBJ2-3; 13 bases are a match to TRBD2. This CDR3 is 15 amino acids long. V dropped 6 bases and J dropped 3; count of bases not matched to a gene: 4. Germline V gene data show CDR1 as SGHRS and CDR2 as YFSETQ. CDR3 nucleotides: TGCGCCAGCACCCCGACTAGCGGGAGGACAGATACGCAGTATTTT. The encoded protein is CASTPTSGRTDTQYF.

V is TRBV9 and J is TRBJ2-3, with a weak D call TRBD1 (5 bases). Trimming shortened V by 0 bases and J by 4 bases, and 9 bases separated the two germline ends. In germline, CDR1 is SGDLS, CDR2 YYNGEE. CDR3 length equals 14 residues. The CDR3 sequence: CASSVEAGPDTQYF. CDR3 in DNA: TGTGCCAGCAGCGTAGAGGCAGGGCCAGATACGCAGTATTTT.

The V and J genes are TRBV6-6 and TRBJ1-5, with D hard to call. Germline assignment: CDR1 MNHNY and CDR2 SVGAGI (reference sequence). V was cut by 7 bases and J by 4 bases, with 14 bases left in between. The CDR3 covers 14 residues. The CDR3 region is CASTLAGENQPQHF. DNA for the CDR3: TGTGCCAGCACCCTAGCAGGAGAGAATCAGCCCCAGCATTTT.

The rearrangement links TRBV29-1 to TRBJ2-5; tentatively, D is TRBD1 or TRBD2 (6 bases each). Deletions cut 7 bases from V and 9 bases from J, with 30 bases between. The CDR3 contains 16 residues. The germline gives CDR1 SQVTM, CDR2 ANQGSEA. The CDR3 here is CSARDKQALLLGAQYF. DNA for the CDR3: TGCAGCGCGCGGGACAAGCAGGCTCTTCTTTTAGGGGCCCAGTACTTC.

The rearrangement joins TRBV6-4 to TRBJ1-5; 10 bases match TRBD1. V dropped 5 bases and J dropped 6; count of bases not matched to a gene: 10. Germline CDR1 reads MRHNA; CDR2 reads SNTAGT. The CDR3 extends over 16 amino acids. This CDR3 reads CASSSSGTGEAQPQHF. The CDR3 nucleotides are TGTGCCAGCAGTTCTTCCGGGACAGGGGAGGCTCAGCCCCAGCATTTT.

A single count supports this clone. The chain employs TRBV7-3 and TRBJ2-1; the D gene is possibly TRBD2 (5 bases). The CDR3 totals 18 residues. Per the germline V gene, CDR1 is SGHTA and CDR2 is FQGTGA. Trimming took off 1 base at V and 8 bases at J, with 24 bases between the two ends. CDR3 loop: CASSLKVGVGKGGDEQFF. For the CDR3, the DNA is TGTGCCAGCAGCTTAAAAGTGGGAGTGGGGAAAGGCGGTGATGAGCAGTTCTTC.

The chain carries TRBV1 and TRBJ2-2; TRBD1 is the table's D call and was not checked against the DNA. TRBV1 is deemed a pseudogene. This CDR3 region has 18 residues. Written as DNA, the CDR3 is TGCACCAGCAGCCAAGCAACCGGGACAGGCCAAAACACCGGGGAGCTGTTTTTT. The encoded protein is CTSSQATGTGQNTGELFF.

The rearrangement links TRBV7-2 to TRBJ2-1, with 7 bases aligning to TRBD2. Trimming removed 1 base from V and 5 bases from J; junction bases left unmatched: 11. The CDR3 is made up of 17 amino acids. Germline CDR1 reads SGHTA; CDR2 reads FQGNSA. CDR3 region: CASSLVGDYYTHNEQFF. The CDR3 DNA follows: TGTGCCAGCAGCTTAGTTGGGGACTACTATACTCACAATGAGCAGTTCTTC.